The source of this T cell receptor (beta chain) is a study of cytomegalovirus exposure and HLA in healthy donors. The PCR employed 60 Vbeta primers together with 13 Jbeta primers. Sequencing used immunoSEQ multiplex PCR; TCRdb keeps in-frame clones, though not all of them. The sample yields 170,000 or so clones, around 81% seen once. There are 15 residues in the CDR3. Trimming cost V 5 bases and J 3 bases, with 17 bases left between them. CDR1 and CDR2 (germline): SEHNR, FQNEAQ (reference sequence). Sequencing input: PBMCs. The chain carries TRBV7-9 and TRBJ2-7, with a possible D match to TRBD1 (5 bases). This receptor was taken from a woman in her twenties or thirties in good health and CMV-seronegative. The DNA of the CDR3 is TGTGCCAGCAGCCCCACCACCAGGGCCTTCTACGAGCAGTACTTC. Protein sequence: CASSPTTRAFYEQYF.